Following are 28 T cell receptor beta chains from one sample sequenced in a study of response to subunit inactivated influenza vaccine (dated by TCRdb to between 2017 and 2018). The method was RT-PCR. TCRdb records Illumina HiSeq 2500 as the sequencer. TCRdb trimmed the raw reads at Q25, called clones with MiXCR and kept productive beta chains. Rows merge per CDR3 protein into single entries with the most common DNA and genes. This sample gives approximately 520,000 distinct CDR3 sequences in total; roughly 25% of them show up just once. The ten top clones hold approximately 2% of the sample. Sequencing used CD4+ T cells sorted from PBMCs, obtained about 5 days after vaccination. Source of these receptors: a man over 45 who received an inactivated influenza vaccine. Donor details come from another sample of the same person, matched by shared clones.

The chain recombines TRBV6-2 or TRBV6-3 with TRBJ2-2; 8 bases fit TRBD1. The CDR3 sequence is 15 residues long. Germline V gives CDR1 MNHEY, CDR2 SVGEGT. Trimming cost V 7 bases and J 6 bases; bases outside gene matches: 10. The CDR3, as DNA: TGTGCCAGCAACCAGCAGGGGGCGGTGTCCGGGGAGCTGTTTTTT. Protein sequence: CASNQQGAVSGELFF.

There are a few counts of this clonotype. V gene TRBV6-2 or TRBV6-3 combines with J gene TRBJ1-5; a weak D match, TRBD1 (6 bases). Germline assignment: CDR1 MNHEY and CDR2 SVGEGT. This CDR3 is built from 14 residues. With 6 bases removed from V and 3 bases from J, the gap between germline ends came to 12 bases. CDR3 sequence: CASRADRPNQPQHF. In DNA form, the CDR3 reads TGTGCCAGCAGAGCGGACAGACCCAATCAGCCCCAGCATTTT.

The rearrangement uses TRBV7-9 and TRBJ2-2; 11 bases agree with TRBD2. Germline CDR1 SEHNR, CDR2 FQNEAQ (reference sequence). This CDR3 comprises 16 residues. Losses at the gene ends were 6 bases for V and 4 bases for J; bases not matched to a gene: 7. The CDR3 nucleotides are TGTGCCAGCAGACCTCCGGGACTAGCGGCCACCGGGGAGCTGTTTTTT. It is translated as CASRPPGLAATGELFF.

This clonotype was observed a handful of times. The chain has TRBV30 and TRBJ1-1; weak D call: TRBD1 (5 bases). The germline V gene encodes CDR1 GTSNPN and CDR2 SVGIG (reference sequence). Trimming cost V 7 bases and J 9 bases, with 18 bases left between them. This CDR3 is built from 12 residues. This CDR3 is CASTGGERKAFF. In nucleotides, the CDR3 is TGTGCCTCCACGGGGGGGGAGCGGAAAGCTTTCTTT. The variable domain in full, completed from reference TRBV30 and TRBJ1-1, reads SQTIHQWPATLVQPVGSPLSLECTVEGTSNPNLYWYRQAAGRGLQLLFYSVGIGQISSEVPQNLSASRPQDRQFILSSKKLLLSDSGFYLCASTGGERKAFFGQGTRLTVV.

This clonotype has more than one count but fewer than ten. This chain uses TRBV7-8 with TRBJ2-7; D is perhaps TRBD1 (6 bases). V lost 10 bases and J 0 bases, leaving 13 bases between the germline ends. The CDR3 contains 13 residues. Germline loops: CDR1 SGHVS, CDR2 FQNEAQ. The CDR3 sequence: CATQGPSSYEQYF. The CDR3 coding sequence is TGTGCCACCCAGGGGCCCTCCTCCTACGAGCAGTACTTC. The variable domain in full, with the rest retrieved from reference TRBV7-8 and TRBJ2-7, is GAGVSQSPRYKVAKRGQDVALRCDPISGHVSLFWYQQALGQGPEFLTYFQNEAQLDKSGLPSDRFFAERPEGSVSTLKIQRTQQEDSAVYLCATQGPSSYEQYFGPGTRLTVT.

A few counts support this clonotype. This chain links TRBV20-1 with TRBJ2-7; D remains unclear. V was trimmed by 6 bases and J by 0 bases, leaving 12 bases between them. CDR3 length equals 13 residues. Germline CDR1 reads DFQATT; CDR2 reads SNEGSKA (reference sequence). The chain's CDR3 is CSAVDSVSYEQYF. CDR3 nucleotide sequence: TGCAGTGCCGTTGACTCGGTCTCCTACGAGCAGTACTTC.

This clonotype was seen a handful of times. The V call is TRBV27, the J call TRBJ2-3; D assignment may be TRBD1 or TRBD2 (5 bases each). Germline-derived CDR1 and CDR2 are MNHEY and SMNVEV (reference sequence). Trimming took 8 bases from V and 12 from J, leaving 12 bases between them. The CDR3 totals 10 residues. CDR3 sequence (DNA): TGTGCCAGCGGTCGGGGCTACCAGTATTTT. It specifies CASGRGYQYF.

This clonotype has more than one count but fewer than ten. CDR3 in amino acids: CASSVAPAGFNNEQFF. CDR3 coding DNA: TGTGCCAGCAGCGTAGCCCCAGCGGGGTTTAACAATGAGCAGTTCTTC. J is TRBJ2-1 and V is TRBV9; 7 positions agree with TRBD2. CDR3 length equals 16 residues. Germline CDR1 is SGDLS and CDR2 is YYNGEE. V was pared by 0 bases and J by 5 bases, with 8 bases of the junction left unmatched.

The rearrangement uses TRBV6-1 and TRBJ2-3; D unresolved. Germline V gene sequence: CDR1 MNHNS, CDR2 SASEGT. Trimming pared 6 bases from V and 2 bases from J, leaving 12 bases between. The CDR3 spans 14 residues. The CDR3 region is CASSLYLSTDTQYF. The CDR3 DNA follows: TGTGCCAGCAGCCTATACTTATCCACAGATACGCAGTATTTT.

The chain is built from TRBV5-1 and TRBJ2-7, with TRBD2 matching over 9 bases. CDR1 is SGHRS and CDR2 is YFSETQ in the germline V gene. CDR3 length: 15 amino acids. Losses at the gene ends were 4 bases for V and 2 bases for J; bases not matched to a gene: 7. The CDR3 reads CASSALAGITYEQYF. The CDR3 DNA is TGCGCCAGCAGCGCCCTAGCGGGAATTACCTACGAGCAGTACTTC. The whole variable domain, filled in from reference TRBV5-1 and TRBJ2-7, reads KAGVTQTPRYLIKTRGQQVTLSCSPISGHRSVSWYQQTPGQGLQFLFEYFSETQRNKGNFPGRFSGRQFSNSRSEMNVSTLELGDSALYLCASSALAGITYEQYFGPGTRLTVT.

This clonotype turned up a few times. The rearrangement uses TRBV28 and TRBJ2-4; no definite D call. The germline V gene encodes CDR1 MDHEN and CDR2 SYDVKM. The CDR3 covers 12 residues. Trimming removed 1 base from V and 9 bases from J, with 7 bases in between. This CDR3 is CASSLSPGIQYF. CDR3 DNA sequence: TGTGCCAGCAGTTTATCTCCGGGCATTCAGTACTTC.

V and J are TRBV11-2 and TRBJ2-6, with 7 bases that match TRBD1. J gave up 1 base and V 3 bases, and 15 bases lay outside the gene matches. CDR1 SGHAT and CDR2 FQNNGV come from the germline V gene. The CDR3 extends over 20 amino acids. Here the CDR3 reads CASSLVGTDRVTSGANVLTF. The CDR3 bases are TGTGCCAGCAGCTTGGTTGGAACCGACAGGGTTACTTCTGGGGCCAACGTCCTGACTTTC.

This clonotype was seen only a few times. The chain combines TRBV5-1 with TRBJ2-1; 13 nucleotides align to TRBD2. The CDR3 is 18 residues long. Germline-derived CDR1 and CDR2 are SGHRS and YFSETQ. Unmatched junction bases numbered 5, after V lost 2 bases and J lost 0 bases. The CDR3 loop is CASSFLGTSGVSYNEQFF. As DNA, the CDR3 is TGCGCCAGCAGCTTCCTGGGGACTAGCGGGGTCTCCTACAATGAGCAGTTCTTC.

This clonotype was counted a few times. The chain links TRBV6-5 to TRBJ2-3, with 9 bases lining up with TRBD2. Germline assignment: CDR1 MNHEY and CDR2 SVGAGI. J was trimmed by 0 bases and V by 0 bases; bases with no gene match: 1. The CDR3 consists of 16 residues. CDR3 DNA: TGTGCCAGCAGTTACTCGACTAGCGGCAGCACAGATACGCAGTATTTT. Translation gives CASSYSTSGSTDTQYF.

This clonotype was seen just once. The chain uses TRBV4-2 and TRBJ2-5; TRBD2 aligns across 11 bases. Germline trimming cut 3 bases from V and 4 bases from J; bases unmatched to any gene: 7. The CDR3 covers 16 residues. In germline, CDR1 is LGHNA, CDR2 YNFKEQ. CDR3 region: CASSQAVTSGGETQYF. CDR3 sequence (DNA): TGTGCCAGCAGCCAGGCGGTTACTAGCGGGGGAGAGACCCAGTACTTC.

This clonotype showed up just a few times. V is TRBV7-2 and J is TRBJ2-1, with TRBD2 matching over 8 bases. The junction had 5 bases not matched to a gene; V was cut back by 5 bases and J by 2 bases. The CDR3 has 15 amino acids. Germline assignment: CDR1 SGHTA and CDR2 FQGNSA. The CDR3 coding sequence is TGTGCCAGCAGCCCGAGCGGGAGCCCCTACAATGAGCAGTTCTTC. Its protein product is CASSPSGSPYNEQFF.

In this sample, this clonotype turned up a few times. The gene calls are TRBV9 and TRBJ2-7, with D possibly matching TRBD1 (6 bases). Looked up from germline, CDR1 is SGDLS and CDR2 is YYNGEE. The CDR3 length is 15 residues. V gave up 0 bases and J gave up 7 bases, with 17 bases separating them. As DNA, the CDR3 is TGTGCCAGCAGCGTAGGCCCCACCCGGACAGATGAGCAGTACTTC. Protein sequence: CASSVGPTRTDEQYF.

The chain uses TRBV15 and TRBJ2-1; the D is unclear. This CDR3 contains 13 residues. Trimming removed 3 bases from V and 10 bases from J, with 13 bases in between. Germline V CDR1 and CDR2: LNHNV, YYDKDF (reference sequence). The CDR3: CATSSFQGPEQFF. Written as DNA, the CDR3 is TGTGCCACCAGCAGTTTCCAAGGACCCGAGCAGTTCTTC.

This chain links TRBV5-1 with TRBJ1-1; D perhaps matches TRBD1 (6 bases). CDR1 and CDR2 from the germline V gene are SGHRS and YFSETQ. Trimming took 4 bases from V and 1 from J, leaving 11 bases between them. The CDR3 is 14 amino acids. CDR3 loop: CASSEIQGNTEAFF. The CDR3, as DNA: TGCGCCAGCAGCGAAATACAGGGGAACACTGAAGCTTTCTTT.

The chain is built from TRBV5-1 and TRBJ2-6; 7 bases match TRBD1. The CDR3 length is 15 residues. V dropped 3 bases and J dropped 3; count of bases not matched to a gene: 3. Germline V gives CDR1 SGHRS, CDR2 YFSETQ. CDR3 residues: CASSWTGLGANVLTF. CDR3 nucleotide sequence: TGCGCCAGCAGCTGGACAGGCCTTGGGGCCAACGTCCTGACTTTC.

In DNA form, the CDR3 reads TGTGCCAGCAGCACCGCGGCCAGCGGGGAGCTGTTTTTT. Translation gives CASSTAASGELFF. The V gene is TRBV7-2, the J gene TRBJ2-2; no firm D call. This CDR3 has 13 residues. Germline CDR1 and CDR2: SGHTA and FQGNSA. Trimming pared 5 bases from V and 7 bases from J, leaving 11 bases between.

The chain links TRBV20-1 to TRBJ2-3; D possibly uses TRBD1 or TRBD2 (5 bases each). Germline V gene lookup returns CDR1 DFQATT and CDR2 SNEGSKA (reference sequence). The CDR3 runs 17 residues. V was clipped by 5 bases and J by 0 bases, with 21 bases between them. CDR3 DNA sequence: TGCAGTGCTCGGGGAGTGGTTACAGGAACTAGCACAGATACGCAGTATTTT. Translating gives CSARGVVTGTSTDTQYF.

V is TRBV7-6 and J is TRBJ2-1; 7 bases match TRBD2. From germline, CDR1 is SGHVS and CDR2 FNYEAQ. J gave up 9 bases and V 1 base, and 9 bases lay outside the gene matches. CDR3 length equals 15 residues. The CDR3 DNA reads TGTGCCAGCAGCTTAGGTGCGGGAGTGTTTGGTGAGCAGTTCTTC. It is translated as CASSLGAGVFGEQFF.

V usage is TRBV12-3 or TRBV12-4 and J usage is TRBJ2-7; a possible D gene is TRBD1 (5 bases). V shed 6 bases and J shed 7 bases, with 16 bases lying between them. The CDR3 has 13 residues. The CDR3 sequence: CASRIKGVGEQYF. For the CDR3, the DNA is TGTGCCAGCAGGATTAAAGGGGTCGGTGAGCAGTACTTC.

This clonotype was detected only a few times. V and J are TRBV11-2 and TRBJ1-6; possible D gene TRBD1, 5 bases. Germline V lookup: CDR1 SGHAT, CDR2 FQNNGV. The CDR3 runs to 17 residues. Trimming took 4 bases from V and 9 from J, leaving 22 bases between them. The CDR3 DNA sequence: TGTGCCAGCAGCTCCTTTTCCCCAGGACATTCGGGTTCACCCCTCCACTTT. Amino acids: CASSSFSPGHSGSPLHF.

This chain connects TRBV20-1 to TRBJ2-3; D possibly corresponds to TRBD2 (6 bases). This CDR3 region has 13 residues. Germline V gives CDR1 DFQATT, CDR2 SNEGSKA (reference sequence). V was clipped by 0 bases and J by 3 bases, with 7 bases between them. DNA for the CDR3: TGCAGTGCTAGAGATGGACTAACAGATACGCAGTATTTT. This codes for CSARDGLTDTQYF.

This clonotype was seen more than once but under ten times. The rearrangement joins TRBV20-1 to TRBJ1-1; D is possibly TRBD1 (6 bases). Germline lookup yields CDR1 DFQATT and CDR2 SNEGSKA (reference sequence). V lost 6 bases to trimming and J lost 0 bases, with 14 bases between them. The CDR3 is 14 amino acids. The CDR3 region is CSAIKGQLNTEAFF. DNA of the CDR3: TGCAGTGCAATTAAAGGACAGTTGAACACTGAAGCTTTCTTT.

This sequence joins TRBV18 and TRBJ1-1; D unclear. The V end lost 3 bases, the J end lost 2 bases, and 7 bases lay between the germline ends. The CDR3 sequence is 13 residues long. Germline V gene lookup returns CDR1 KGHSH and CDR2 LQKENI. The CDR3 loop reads CASSPQINTEAFF. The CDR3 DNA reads TGTGCCAGCTCACCGCAGATAAACACTGAAGCTTTCTTT. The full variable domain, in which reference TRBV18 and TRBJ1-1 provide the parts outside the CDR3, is NAGVMQNPRHLVRRRGQEARLRCSPMKGHSHVYWYRQLPEEGLKFMVYLQKENIIDESGMPKERFSAEFPKEGPSILRIQQVVRGDSAAYFCASSPQINTEAFFGQGTRLTVV.